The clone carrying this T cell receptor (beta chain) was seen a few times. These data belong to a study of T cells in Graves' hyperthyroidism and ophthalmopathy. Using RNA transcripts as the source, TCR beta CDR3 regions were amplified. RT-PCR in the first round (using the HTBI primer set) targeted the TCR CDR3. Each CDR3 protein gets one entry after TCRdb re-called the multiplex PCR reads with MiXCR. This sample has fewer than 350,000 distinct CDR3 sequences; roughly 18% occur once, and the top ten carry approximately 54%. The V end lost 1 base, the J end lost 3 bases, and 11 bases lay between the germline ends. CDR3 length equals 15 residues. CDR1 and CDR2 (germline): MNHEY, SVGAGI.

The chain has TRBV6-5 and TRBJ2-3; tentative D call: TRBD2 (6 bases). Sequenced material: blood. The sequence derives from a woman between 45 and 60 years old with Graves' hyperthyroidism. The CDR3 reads CASSYWGLQTDTQYF. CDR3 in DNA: TGTGCCAGCAGTTACTGGGGACTGCAAACAGATACGCAGTATTTT.